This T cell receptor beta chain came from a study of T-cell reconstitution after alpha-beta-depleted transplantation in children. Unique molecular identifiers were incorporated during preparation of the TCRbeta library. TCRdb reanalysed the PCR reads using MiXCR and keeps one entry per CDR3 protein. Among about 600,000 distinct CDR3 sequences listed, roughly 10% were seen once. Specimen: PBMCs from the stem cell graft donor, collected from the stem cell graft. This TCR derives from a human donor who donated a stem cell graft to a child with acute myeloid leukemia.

The CDR3 bases are TGTGCCAGCAGCCCTGGGGAGTCAAAGGAAGCTTTCTTT. It encodes CASSPGESKEAFF. This sequence joins TRBV6-6 and TRBJ1-1; D uncertain. The CDR3 covers 13 residues. V lost 6 bases and J lost 8, with 16 bases in between. Germline-derived CDR1 and CDR2 are MNHNY and SVGAGI (reference sequence).